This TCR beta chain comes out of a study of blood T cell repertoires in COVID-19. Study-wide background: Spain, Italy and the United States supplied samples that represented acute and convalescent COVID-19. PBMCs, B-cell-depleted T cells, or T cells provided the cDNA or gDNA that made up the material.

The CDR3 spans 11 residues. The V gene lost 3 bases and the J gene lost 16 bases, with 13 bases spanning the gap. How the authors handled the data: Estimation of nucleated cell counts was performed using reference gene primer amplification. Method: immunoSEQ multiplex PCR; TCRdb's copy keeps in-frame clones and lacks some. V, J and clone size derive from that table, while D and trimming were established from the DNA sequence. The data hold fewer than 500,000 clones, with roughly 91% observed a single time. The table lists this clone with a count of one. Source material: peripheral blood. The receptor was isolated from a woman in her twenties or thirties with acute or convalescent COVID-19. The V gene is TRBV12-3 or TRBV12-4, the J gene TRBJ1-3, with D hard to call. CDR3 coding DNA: TGTGCCAGCAGTTTTAGGCAGGCGAGTTATTTT. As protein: CASSFRQASYF.